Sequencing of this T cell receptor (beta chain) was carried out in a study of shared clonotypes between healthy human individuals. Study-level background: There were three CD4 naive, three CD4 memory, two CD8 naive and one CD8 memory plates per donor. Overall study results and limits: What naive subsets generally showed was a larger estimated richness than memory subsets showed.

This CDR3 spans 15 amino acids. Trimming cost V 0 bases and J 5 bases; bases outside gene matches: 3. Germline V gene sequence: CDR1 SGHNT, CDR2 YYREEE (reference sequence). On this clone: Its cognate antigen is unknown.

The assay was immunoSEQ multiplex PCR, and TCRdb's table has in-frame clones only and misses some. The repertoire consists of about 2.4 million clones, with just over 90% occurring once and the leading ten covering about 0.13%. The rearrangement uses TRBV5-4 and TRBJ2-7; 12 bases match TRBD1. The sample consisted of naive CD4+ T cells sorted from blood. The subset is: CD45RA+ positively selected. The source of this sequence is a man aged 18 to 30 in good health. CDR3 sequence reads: CASSLDGTGGNEQYF. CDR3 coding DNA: TGTGCCAGCAGCTTGGACGGGACAGGGGGCAACGAGCAGTACTTC.